This TCR beta chain came from a study of cytomegalovirus exposure and HLA in healthy donors. Broader study findings: Most observed TCR sequences were rare, whereas some public TCRs were detected in many donors. There were some V segments, including TRBV6-2 and TRBV6-3, excluded as indistinguishable.

With 60 Vbeta and 13 Jbeta primers, the PCR was carried out. Some clones are missing from TCRdb's copy, which holds only in-frame ones; the method was immunoSEQ multiplex PCR. The sample holds about 110,000 clones, over 60% seen once. Notes on this clone: What it binds is unknown.

Germline values: CDR1 KGHSY, CDR2 FQNENV. V was trimmed by 3 bases and J by 4 bases, leaving 4 bases between them. The CDR3 totals 12 residues. Sequencing was done on a sample of PBMCs. The sequence derives from a young man in good health and CMV-seropositive. The J gene is TRBJ2-1, the V gene TRBV16; no clear D gene. CDR3 amino acids: CASSHKYNEQFF. CDR3 nucleotide sequence: TGTGCCAGCAGCCATAAATACAATGAGCAGTTCTTC. Based on the CDR3 plus reference TRBV16 and TRBJ2-1, the full variable domain is GEEVAQTPKHLVRGEGQKAKLYCAPIKGHSYVFWYQQVLKNEFKFLISFQNENVFDETGMPKERFSAKCLPNSPCSLEIQATKLEDSAVYFCASSHKYNEQFFGPGTRLTVL.